Below are 31 T cell receptor beta chains sequenced from a single sample in a study of T cell responses to AZD1222 COVID-19 vaccine. Assay used: immunoSEQ multiplex PCR; TCRdb lists only in-frame clones, some missing. The sample holds about 140,000 clones; around 90% are singletons and the top ten take approximately 3.5%. The sequencing here drew on peripheral blood, taken on day 0 of AZD1222 vaccination. The receptor source for this set is an adult in good health.

V usage is TRBV7-9 and J usage is TRBJ2-7; tentative D call: TRBD2 (6 bases). Between the trimmed V and J ends, which lost 7 bases and 6 bases, there was a span of 19 bases. The CDR3 has 14 amino acids. Germline V gene sequence: CDR1 SEHNR, CDR2 FQNEAQ (reference sequence). This CDR3 is CASTAGILAREQYF. CDR3 nucleotides: TGTGCCAGCACCGCGGGGATATTAGCTCGCGAGCAGTACTTC.

The V gene is TRBV11-2, the J gene TRBJ2-5, with 10 bases aligning to TRBD2. With 8 bases clipped from V and 4 bases from J, the junction kept 4 bases outside the gene matches. Germline V lookup: CDR1 SGHAT, CDR2 FQNNGV. The CDR3 contains 13 residues. CDR3 in DNA: TGTGCCAGCCGGCCTAGCGGGGGAGAGACCCAGTACTTC. It yields the protein CASRPSGGETQYF.

This sequence joins TRBV30 and TRBJ2-1; D not certain. Germline lookup yields CDR1 GTSNPN and CDR2 SVGIG (reference sequence). The CDR3 extends over 10 amino acids. With 7 bases removed from V and 9 bases from J, the gap between germline ends came to 10 bases. The CDR3 DNA reads TGTGCCTTGGAAGTGGGTGAGCAGTTCTTC. Residues: CALEVGEQFF.

V usage is TRBV29-1 and J usage is TRBJ1-1; D is possibly TRBD1 (5 bases). The V end lost 1 base, the J end lost 1 base, and 10 bases lay between the germline ends. Germline lookup yields CDR1 SQVTM and CDR2 ANQGSEA. The CDR3 covers 14 residues. DNA of the CDR3: TGCAGCGTTGAAGCCGGAGGGGAGAACACTGAAGCTTTCTTT. This codes for CSVEAGGENTEAFF.

This chain links TRBV6-1 with TRBJ1-2; D is unresolved. The length of the CDR3 is 13 residues. Germline CDR1 MNHNS, CDR2 SASEGT. V lost 1 base and J lost 5, with 8 bases in between. The CDR3 nucleotides read TGTGCCAGCAGTGAAGTACAACGTTATGGCTACACCTTC. This translates into CASSEVQRYGYTF.

The chain carries TRBV3-1 (or the pseudogene TRBV3-2) and TRBJ2-3; no definite D call. Per the germline V gene, CDR1 is LGHDT and CDR2 is YNNKEL (reference sequence). With 1 base removed from V and 0 bases from J, the gap between germline ends came to 8 bases. The CDR3 length is 15 residues. The CDR3 coding sequence is TGTGCCAGCAGCCAAGTTGGCGAGAGCACAGATACGCAGTATTTT. It specifies CASSQVGESTDTQYF.

J is TRBJ1-4 and V is TRBV30, with D unclear. CDR1 is GTSNPN, CDR2 SVGIG, per germline (reference sequence). This CDR3 spans 14 amino acids. Trimming left V 0 bases short and J 7 bases short, with 12 bases between. The CDR3 DNA reads TGTGCCTGGAGTGTCGGGGAGAACGGTGAAAAACTGTTTTTT. This codes for CAWSVGENGEKLFF. The variable domain in full, with the rest retrieved from reference TRBV30 and TRBJ1-4, is SQTIHQWPATLVQPVGSPLSLECTVEGTSNPNLYWYRQAAGRGLQLLFYSVGIGQISSEVPQNLSASRPQDRQFILSSKKLLLSDSGFYLCAWSVGENGEKLFFGSGTQLSVL.

The CDR3 DNA is TGTGCCAGCAGCGAATCCCCAGTGCGGAGCGAGCAGTACTTC. Translated: CASSESPVRSEQYF. The gene calls are TRBV5-4 and TRBJ2-7; no clear D. This CDR3 is built from 14 residues. Trimming pared 4 bases from V and 6 bases from J, leaving 17 bases between. From germline, CDR1 is SGHNT and CDR2 YYREEE (reference sequence). The entire variable domain, with the rest obtained from reference TRBV5-4 and TRBJ2-7, is as follows: ETGVTQSPTHLIKTRGQQVTLRCSSQSGHNTVSWYQQALGQGPQFIFQYYREEENGRGNFPPRFSGLQFPNYSSELNVNALELDDSALYLCASSESPVRSEQYFGPGTRLTVT.

This clone showed up just a few times. This chain connects TRBV6-5 to TRBJ2-1; D may be TRBD2 (6 bases). Germline CDR1 MNHEY, CDR2 SVGAGI. The CDR3 runs 15 residues. Trimming pared 6 bases from V and 3 bases from J, leaving 15 bases between. CDR3 in DNA: TGTGCCAGCAGCCGTCCCGGGACTGGCTACAATGAGCAGTTCTTC. Its protein is CASSRPGTGYNEQFF.

V usage is TRBV2 and J usage is TRBJ1-2; no firm D call. The CDR3 runs to 14 residues. Germline values: CDR1 SNHLY, CDR2 FYNNEI. V was clipped by 2 bases and J by 0 bases, with 7 bases between them. The CDR3 spells CASSEPVANYGYTF. The CDR3 DNA is TGTGCCAGCAGTGAACCAGTAGCTAACTATGGCTACACCTTC.

This chain connects TRBV6-5 to TRBJ2-1, with 9 bases aligning to TRBD2. The CDR3 extends over 15 amino acids. The germline CDR1 and CDR2 sequences are MNHEY and SVGAGI. The V segment lost 8 bases and the J segment 8 bases; nucleotides outside the gene matches: 13. CDR3 bases: TGTGCCAGCGGCAGACTAGCGGTTGTAGTAGATGAGCAGTTCTTC. Protein: CASGRLAVVVDEQFF.

The sample holds one count of this clone. V and J are TRBV11-2 and TRBJ1-1; 11 nucleotides match TRBD1. The CDR3 runs to 14 residues. V was pared by 3 bases and J by 4 bases, with 1 base of the junction left unmatched. CDR1 is SGHAT and CDR2 is FQNNGV in the germline V gene. This chain's CDR3 is CASSFGQGATEAFF. CDR3 coding DNA: TGTGCCAGCAGCTTCGGACAGGGGGCCACTGAAGCTTTCTTT.

The V call is TRBV11-2, the J call TRBJ2-7, with 8 bases matching TRBD2. Per the germline V gene, CDR1 is SGHAT and CDR2 is FQNNGV. The CDR3 consists of 13 residues. V trimming: 3 bases; J trimming: 5 bases; junction bases outside the gene matches: 3. CDR3 DNA: TGTGCCAGCAGCTTGATGACTAGCGACGAGCAGTACTTC. Amino acids: CASSLMTSDEQYF.

The chain uses TRBV9 and TRBJ1-3; 8 bases map to TRBD1. Germline V CDR1 and CDR2: SGDLS, YYNGEE. The CDR3 has 15 residues. Losses at the gene ends were 3 bases for V and 9 bases for J; bases not matched to a gene: 11. The CDR3 loop is CASSATRTGLITIYF. The CDR3 nucleotides are TGTGCCAGCAGCGCAACCCGGACAGGGTTGATCACCATATATTTT.

The rearrangement uses TRBV24-1 and TRBJ2-4; D is tentatively TRBD1 or TRBD2 (5 bases each). Trimming removed 2 bases from V and 1 base from J, with 5 bases in between. CDR3 length: 14 amino acids. Germline V CDR1 and CDR2: KGHDR, SFDVKD. The CDR3 sequence: CATSDWGAKNIQYF. The CDR3 DNA is TGTGCCACCAGTGATTGGGGGGCCAAAAACATTCAGTACTTC.

The rearrangement joins TRBV7-6 to TRBJ2-7; no clear D. Trimming took off 3 bases at V and 0 bases at J, with 12 bases between the two ends. Germline CDR1 is SGHVS and CDR2 is FNYEAQ. This CDR3 spans 15 amino acids. The CDR3 spells CASSLLKGPSYEQYF. The CDR3 bases are TGTGCCAGCAGCTTGCTTAAAGGCCCCTCCTACGAGCAGTACTTC. Using reference TRBV7-6 and TRBJ2-7 for the parts outside the CDR3, the full variable domain is GAGVSQSPRYKVTKRGQDVALRCDPISGHVSLYWYRQALGQGPEFLTYFNYEAQQDKSGLPNDRFSAERPEGSISTLTIQRTEQRDSAMYRCASSLLKGPSYEQYFGPGTRLTVT.

The gene calls are TRBV6-5 and TRBJ1-3; perhaps TRBD1 as D (5 bases). The V and J ends lost 7 bases and 2 bases respectively, with 15 bases between them. The V gene's germline CDR1 is MNHEY and CDR2 SVGAGI. The CDR3 is made up of 15 amino acids. The CDR3 spells CASTPGPGPGNTIYF. DNA for the CDR3: TGTGCCAGCACTCCGGGTCCAGGGCCTGGAAACACCATATATTTT.

This clone was seen only a few times. The gene calls are TRBV10-3 and TRBJ2-1; no definite D call. CDR3 length: 13 amino acids. Germline V gene data show CDR1 as ENHRY and CDR2 as SYGVKD. The V and J ends lost 11 bases and 0 bases respectively, with 11 bases between them. CDR3 loop: CAAGLGSYNEQFF. DNA for the CDR3: TGTGCCGCAGGCTTAGGCTCCTACAATGAGCAGTTCTTC.

The J gene is TRBJ1-6, the V gene TRBV7-7; 7 nucleotides agree with TRBD1. Germline loops: CDR1 SSHAT, CDR2 FNYEAQ (reference sequence). V was clipped by 7 bases and J by 9 bases; unmatched bases: 18. This CDR3 is built from 17 residues. Written as DNA, the CDR3 is TGTGCCAGCAACAGCCCCGAACGGACAGGTCCGCTTTCACCCCTCCACTTT. It specifies CASNSPERTGPLSPLHF.

The V gene is TRBV28, the J gene TRBJ2-7; 9 positions match TRBD1. The CDR3 runs to 15 residues. Germline V CDR1 and CDR2: MDHEN, SYDVKM. The J segment lost 0 bases and the V segment lost 1 base, leaving 1 base of the junction unmatched. The CDR3 DNA reads TGTGCCAGCAGTTTATTGGGACAGGGCTCCTACGAGCAGTACTTC. It specifies CASSLLGQGSYEQYF.

The rearrangement joins TRBV5-4 to TRBJ1-4; TRBD1 aligns across 8 bases. After removal of 4 bases from V and 5 bases from J, the junction contained 4 bases not matched to a gene. The CDR3 spans 14 residues. The germline V gene encodes CDR1 SGHNT and CDR2 YYREEE (reference sequence). The CDR3 here is CASSPGQANEKLFF. For the CDR3, the DNA is TGTGCCAGCAGCCCGGGACAGGCAAATGAAAAACTGTTTTTT.

The chain carries TRBV6-5 and TRBJ1-3, with 8 bases fitting TRBD1. CDR3 length equals 15 residues. The ends lost 6 bases at V and 6 bases at J; junction bases unmatched: 10. Germline V gene data show CDR1 as MNHEY and CDR2 as SVGAGI. This CDR3 reads CASSWDRSGLNTIYF. The DNA of the CDR3 is TGTGCCAGCAGCTGGGACAGGAGCGGGCTAAACACCATATATTTT.

V and J are TRBV4-1 and TRBJ1-4; D is undetermined. Trimming stripped 6 bases from V and 5 bases from J, with 16 bases between. Germline values: CDR1 MGHRA, CDR2 YSYEKL. The CDR3 runs to 15 residues. The CDR3 loop is CASSILGNSNEKLFF. DNA for the CDR3: TGCGCCAGCAGTATTCTCGGTAATAGCAATGAAAAACTGTTTTTT.

The V gene is TRBV19, the J gene TRBJ1-1; possible D gene TRBD1, 5 bases. The CDR3 sequence is 13 residues long. V gave up 4 bases and J gave up 2 bases, with 8 bases separating them. Germline CDR1 LNHDA, CDR2 SQIVND (reference sequence). The CDR3 region is CASSKQVNTEAFF. DNA of the CDR3: TGTGCCAGTAGTAAACAGGTAAACACTGAAGCTTTCTTT. Based on the CDR3 plus reference TRBV19 and TRBJ1-1, the full variable domain is DGGITQSPKYLFRKEGQNVTLSCEQNLNHDAMYWYRQDPGQGLRLIYYSQIVNDFQKGDIAEGYSVSREKKESFPLTVTSAQKNPTAFYLCASSKQVNTEAFFGQGTRLTVV.

V usage is TRBV7-3 and J usage is TRBJ1-1; D is ambiguous. The germline V gene encodes CDR1 SGHTA and CDR2 FQGTGA. The CDR3 loop spans 16 amino acids. V was clipped by 2 bases and J by 0 bases, with 13 bases between them. CDR3 loop: CASSLYGDGLNTEAFF. The CDR3 nucleotides read TGTGCCAGCAGCTTATATGGCGACGGCTTGAACACTGAAGCTTTCTTT.

The chain has TRBV27 and TRBJ2-5; D uncertain. V was clipped by 7 bases and J by 5 bases, with 11 bases between them. The CDR3 length is 12 residues. Germline V gene lookup returns CDR1 MNHEY and CDR2 SMNVEV (reference sequence). For the CDR3, the DNA is TGTGCCAGCACCGGCGGTGGGGAGACCCAGTACTTC. Amino acids: CASTGGGETQYF.

The genes are TRBV12-3 or TRBV12-4 and TRBJ2-2; D possibly corresponds to TRBD2 (5 bases). Trimming took off 5 bases at V and 5 bases at J, with 9 bases between the two ends. The CDR3 totals 13 residues. For the CDR3, the DNA is TGTGCCAGCAGTCAACTAGGGACCGGGGAGCTGTTTTTT. This sequence encodes CASSQLGTGELFF.

This rearrangement joins TRBV7-7 to TRBJ2-5; 11 bases map to TRBD2. V lost 5 bases and J lost 5; bases outside the gene matches: 7. This CDR3 region has 15 residues. Germline V gene data show CDR1 as SSHAT and CDR2 as FNYEAQ (reference sequence). DNA of the CDR3: TGTGCCAGCAGCCCCAGACTAGCGGGACGGGAGACCCAGTACTTC. Its protein product is CASSPRLAGRETQYF.

The rearrangement joins TRBV21-1 to TRBJ2-7; the DNA was not compared with TRBD2, the D call given in the table. TRBV21-1 is a pseudogene segment. The CDR3 consists of 15 residues. The chain's CDR3 is CASSRSGTSVYEQYF. CDR3 nucleotide sequence: TGTGCCAGCAGCAGATCCGGGACTAGCGTCTACGAGCAGTACTTC.

The DNA for the CDR3 is TGTGCCAGCAGTTACGAAGGGAGTGGAGCTTTCTTT. This encodes CASSYEGSGAFF. J is TRBJ1-1 and V is TRBV6-5; D is undetermined. Trimming removed 2 bases from V and 10 bases from J, with 11 bases in between. The germline CDR1 and CDR2 sequences are MNHEY and SVGAGI. The CDR3 loop spans 12 amino acids.

The V call is TRBV10-1, the J call TRBJ2-4; no reliable D call. Germline CDR1 is WNHNN and CDR2 is SYGVQD (reference sequence). CDR3 length: 14 amino acids. Trimming took off 6 bases at V and 0 bases at J, with 9 bases between the two ends. The CDR3 loop is CASSELIAKNIQYF. CDR3 nucleotides: TGCGCCAGCAGCGAGCTCATAGCCAAAAACATTCAGTACTTC.